This TCR beta chain was identified in a study of OX40 agonist ivuxolimab in advanced cancers. The overall study: Ivuxolimab, an antibody acting as an agonist of OX40 (CD134), was used to treat patients. Administration of intravenous ivuxolimab to patients occurred every 2 weeks at 0.01 to 10 mg/kg.

Only one count was recorded for this clone. The antigen is unknown. Sequencing used immunoSEQ multiplex PCR; TCRdb keeps in-frame clones, though not all of them. The table includes approximately 100,000 clones, roughly 87% detected once. The CDR3 runs to 17 residues. Trimming took 0 bases from V and 0 from J, leaving 12 bases between them. CDR1 SGDLS and CDR2 YYNGEE come from the germline V gene. Study-level findings and limits: The study did not work out the antigen specificity of the expanded peripheral T cells. Low normalized clonal expansion also occurred in some nonresponding patients.

The TCR sequence derives from an adult with an advanced solid tumor such as melanoma, head and neck, liver or kidney cancer. This sequence joins TRBV9 and TRBJ2-2; no reliable D call. Material: CD4+ or CD8+ T cells sorted from blood, obtained in a trial of the OX40 agonist ivuxolimab. CDR3 protein: CASSVEVDLTNTGELFF. The CDR3 bases are TGTGCCAGCAGCGTAGAGGTGGACCTGACGAACACCGGGGAGCTGTTTTTT.